A single sample is the source of the 30 T cell receptor beta chains below, sequenced in a study of early T cells in non-severe SARS-CoV-2 infection. TCRdb processed the 5' RACE reads anew with MiXCR; each CDR3 protein has one entry. The data show 86,000 or so distinct CDR3 sequences, about 14% seen once. Sequenced: whole blood. Receptor source: an adult who was a healthcare worker with PCR-confirmed SARS-CoV-2 infection or an uninfected control (not recorded which).

This chain uses TRBV20-1 with TRBJ2-7; 13 positions match TRBD2. With V trimmed by 6 bases and J by 2 bases, 4 bases remained unmatched. Germline V CDR1 and CDR2: DFQATT, SNEGSKA (reference sequence). CDR3 length equals 14 residues. CDR3 amino acids: CSARGTSGTYEQYF. Here the CDR3 DNA reads TGCAGTGCGAGGGGGACTAGCGGGACCTACGAGCAGTACTTC.

This chain connects TRBV3-1 to TRBJ2-7; tentatively, D is TRBD1 (6 bases). CDR1 is LGHDT, CDR2 YNNKEL, per germline (reference sequence). The CDR3 totals 14 residues. Trimming removed 0 bases at V and 3 bases at J, with 9 bases between. Here the CDR3 DNA reads TGTGCCAGCAGCCAAGAGGACAGATACTACGAGCAGTACTTC. Translating gives CASSQEDRYYEQYF.

The V and J genes are TRBV20-1 and TRBJ2-3; 8 bases line up with TRBD1. V lost 4 bases and J lost 7; bases outside the gene matches: 13. The CDR3 runs 15 residues. Per germline, CDR1 DFQATT and CDR2 SNEGSKA (reference sequence). CDR3 DNA: TGCAGTGCTAAACCCTCGGGGACAGGCATACATACGCAGTATTTT. Protein: CSAKPSGTGIHTQYF.

The genes are TRBV29-1 and TRBJ2-1; 7 bases map to TRBD2. CDR1 and CDR2 (germline): SQVTM, ANQGSEA. The CDR3 has 14 residues. V was clipped by 7 bases and J by 0 bases; unmatched bases: 6. CDR3 region: CSARGSPSYNEQFF. In DNA, the CDR3 is TGCAGCGCGCGCGGGAGTCCCTCCTACAATGAGCAGTTCTTC.

The rearrangement joins TRBV29-1 to TRBJ2-3; D is uncertain. V was clipped by 6 bases and J by 2 bases, with 15 bases between them. The germline V gene encodes CDR1 SQVTM and CDR2 ANQGSEA. The CDR3 is 14 residues long. The CDR3 region is CSVRRASPTDTQYF. CDR3 sequence (DNA): TGCAGCGTCCGACGGGCAAGTCCCACAGATACGCAGTATTTT.

The V call is TRBV9, the J call TRBJ2-2; 13 bases are shared with TRBD2. The CDR3 loop spans 18 amino acids. After removal of 3 bases from V and 3 bases from J, the junction contained 8 bases not matched to a gene. Germline V lookup: CDR1 SGDLS, CDR2 YYNGEE. DNA for the CDR3: TGTGCCAGCAGCGGGAGGACTAGCGGGAGAGGCGACACCGGGGAGCTGTTTTTT. Amino acid sequence: CASSGRTSGRGDTGELFF.

This clonotype was recorded only once. The junction and the germline gene differ at one end; a read error may be behind it. The chain employs TRBV6-1 and TRBJ2-1, with TRBD2 matching 11 bases. The CDR3 runs 20 residues. The germline V gene encodes CDR1 MNHNS and CDR2 SASEGT. The CDR3: CASSEDPPPLAGEGADERFF. The CDR3 DNA is TGTGCCAGCAGTGAAGACCCACCCCCACTAGCGGGAGAGGGGGCGGATGAGCGGTTCTTC.

The chain's CDR3 is CASSEQARANVLTF. In DNA, the CDR3 is TGCGCCAGCAGTGAGCAGGCTAGGGCCAACGTCCTGACTTTC. The J gene is TRBJ2-6, the V gene TRBV10-2; no firm D call. V lost 2 bases to trimming and J lost 5 bases, with 7 bases between them. Germline-derived CDR1 and CDR2 are WSHSY and SAAADI. CDR3 length: 14 residues.

The chain combines TRBV5-8 with TRBJ2-7; no clear D gene. Germline lookup yields CDR1 SGHTS and CDR2 YDEGEE. Deletions cut 4 bases from V and 2 bases from J, with 4 bases between. The length of the CDR3 is 11 residues. The CDR3 reads CASSLPYEQYF. The CDR3 DNA follows: TGTGCCAGCAGCCTACCCTACGAGCAGTACTTC. The full variable domain, rest sourced from reference TRBV5-8 and TRBJ2-7, is EAGVTQSPTHLIKTRGQQATLRCSPISGHTSVYWYQQALGLGLQFLLWYDEGEERNRGNFPPRFSGRQFPNYSSELNVNALELEDSALYLCASSLPYEQYFGPGTRLTVT.

At least ten counts were recorded for this clonotype. The rearrangement joins TRBV7-9 to TRBJ2-3; 9 nucleotides agree with TRBD1. In germline, CDR1 is SEHNR, CDR2 FQNEAQ (reference sequence). The CDR3 length is 20 residues. V lost 8 bases and J lost 1; bases outside the gene matches: 22. The CDR3 here is CASPGQGSQSSKKGTDTQYF. In DNA, the CDR3 is TGTGCCAGCCCGGGACAGGGCTCCCAAAGCTCGAAGAAGGGCACAGATACGCAGTATTTT.

This clonotype has at least ten counts. The chain recombines TRBV7-3 with TRBJ2-5; D perhaps matches TRBD1 (5 bases). The CDR3 is 14 residues long. V was clipped by 5 bases and J by 5 bases, with 15 bases between them. CDR1 is SGHTA, CDR2 FQGTGA, per germline. The DNA of the CDR3 is TGTGCCAGCAGCCCCGACAGTAGGCGGGAGACCCAGTACTTC. This gives the protein CASSPDSRRETQYF.

This clonotype was counted many times. This chain links TRBV12-2 with TRBJ1-2; the table's D gene call, TRBD1, was not cross checked with the DNA. TRBV12-2 is shown as a pseudogene. The CDR3 spans 20 residues. The CDR3 DNA reads as TGTGCAAGTCGCTTAGATAGCCTAGGGACTCCCCCCCGGGGCTCCTATGGCTACACCTTC. Amino acids: CASRLDSLGTPPRGSYGYTF.

The table lists this clonotype with a few counts. This sequence joins TRBV27 and TRBJ2-1; D is possibly TRBD1 (5 bases). Germline loops: CDR1 MNHEY, CDR2 SMNVEV (reference sequence). This CDR3 has 13 amino acids. The V gene lost 5 bases and the J gene lost 10 bases, with 15 bases spanning the gap. This chain's CDR3 is CASSQQAPGEQFF. The CDR3 nucleotides read TGTGCCAGCAGTCAACAGGCACCCGGGGAGCAGTTCTTC.

This clonotype appeared many times. The chain employs TRBV9 and TRBJ2-7; TRBD2 aligns across 7 bases. The CDR3 has 13 residues. Germline-derived CDR1 and CDR2 are SGDLS and YYNGEE. The V gene end was trimmed by 4 bases and the J gene end by 6 bases; junction bases not matched to a gene: 7. The CDR3 DNA reads TGTGCCAGCAGCCTTACGAGCGGGGCCGAGCAGTACTTC. As protein: CASSLTSGAEQYF.

This clonotype was seen a handful of times. The chain employs TRBV29-1 and TRBJ2-2; TRBD2 matches 12 bases. The CDR3 runs 16 residues. Germline V CDR1 and CDR2: SQVTM, ANQGSEA. V lost 1 base to trimming and J lost 5 bases; unmatched junction nucleotides: 5. The CDR3 DNA reads as TGCAGCGTTGAAGGTGGACTAGCGGGACGGACCGGGGAGCTGTTTTTT. Its translation is CSVEGGLAGRTGELFF.

The J gene is TRBJ2-7, the V gene TRBV11-2, with a weak D call TRBD2 (5 bases). Between the trimmed V and J ends, which lost 1 base and 3 bases, there was a span of 16 bases. CDR3 length: 16 residues. Germline assignment: CDR1 SGHAT and CDR2 FQNNGV. The CDR3 DNA reads as TGTGCCAGCAGCTTAGTGCTTGGACCAGGAGGCTACGAGCAGTACTTC. Residues: CASSLVLGPGGYEQYF.

This clonotype was observed a handful of times. J is TRBJ1-3 and V is TRBV14, with D hard to call. The V end lost 6 bases, the J end lost 0 bases, and 6 bases lay between the germline ends. The CDR3 consists of 13 residues. Per the germline V gene, CDR1 is SGHDN and CDR2 is FVKESK. CDR3 in DNA: TGTGCCAGCAGGCGAATCTCTGGAAACACCATATATTTT. Translated, it gives CASRRISGNTIYF.

This clonotype has at least ten counts. This chain links TRBV18 with TRBJ2-5, with 7 bases identical to TRBD1. V trimming: 3 bases; J trimming: 5 bases; junction bases outside the gene matches: 3. CDR1 is KGHSH, CDR2 LQKENI, per germline. The CDR3 runs to 13 residues. CDR3 DNA: TGTGCCAGCTCACCGACAGGGCGCGAGACCCAGTACTTC. The encoded protein is CASSPTGRETQYF.

V is TRBV7-2 and J is TRBJ1-5, with TRBD1 identical over 7 bases. CDR1 is SGHTA and CDR2 is FQGNSA in the germline V gene. This CDR3 comprises 14 residues. The J segment lost 6 bases and the V segment lost 5 bases, leaving 7 bases of the junction unmatched. The CDR3 here is CASSPQGQGQPQHF. As DNA, the CDR3 is TGTGCCAGCAGCCCACAGGGGCAGGGTCAGCCCCAGCATTTT.

This sequence joins TRBV6-5 and TRBJ2-5; no definite D call. CDR3 size: 13 residues. V lost 2 bases, J lost 1 base, and 5 bases lay in between. Germline CDR1 and CDR2: MNHEY and SVGAGI. This chain's CDR3 is CASSYQLQETQYF. The CDR3 DNA reads as TGTGCCAGCAGTTACCAACTCCAAGAGACCCAGTACTTC.

This clonotype was seen repeatedly, ten times or more. The chain recombines TRBV29-1 with TRBJ2-7; 8 bases match TRBD1. Germline V lookup: CDR1 SQVTM, CDR2 ANQGSEA. CDR3 size: 15 residues. Germline trimming cut 0 bases from V and 4 bases from J; bases unmatched to any gene: 8. For the CDR3, the DNA is TGCAGCGTTGAAGAGGTGGCAGGGGGCGGGTACGAGCAGTACTTC. Translated: CSVEEVAGGGYEQYF.

This clonotype occurred many times. The rearrangement joins TRBV7-2 to TRBJ2-1; no clear D gene. This CDR3 spans 14 amino acids. Germline V gene data show CDR1 as SGHTA and CDR2 as FQGNSA. The V end was cut by 4 bases, the J end by 7 bases, with 14 bases between. The CDR3 sequence: CASSSAPRSNEQFF. The CDR3 DNA sequence: TGTGCCAGCAGCTCAGCTCCCCGTAGTAATGAGCAGTTCTTC. The variable domain in full, completed from reference TRBV7-2 and TRBJ2-1, reads GAGVSQSPSNKVTEKGKDVELRCDPISGHTALYWYRQSLGQGLEFLIYFQGNSAPDKSGLPSDRFSAERTGGSVSTLTIQRTQQEDSAVYLCASSSAPRSNEQFFGPGTRLTVL.

The rearrangement links TRBV28 to TRBJ1-1; no clear D gene. The CDR3 extends over 17 amino acids. CDR1 and CDR2 from the germline V gene are MDHEN and SYDVKM. Trimming took off 0 bases at V and 1 base at J, with 15 bases between the two ends. CDR3 region: CASSLWFREEGNTEAFF. CDR3 in DNA: TGTGCCAGCAGTTTATGGTTCCGGGAGGAAGGGAACACTGAAGCTTTCTTT.

This chain connects TRBV5-1 to TRBJ2-5, with D unclear. Trimming left V 1 base short and J 0 bases short, with 16 bases between. The CDR3 consists of 17 residues. The V gene's germline CDR1 is SGHRS and CDR2 YFSETQ. CDR3 protein: CASSLFNHGRNQETQYF. CDR3 coding DNA: TGCGCCAGCAGCTTGTTTAATCACGGGCGCAACCAAGAGACCCAGTACTTC.

This clonotype was observed at least ten times. V gene TRBV6-5 combines with J gene TRBJ1-4, with D possibly matching TRBD1 (5 bases). V lost 0 bases to trimming and J lost 6 bases, with 14 bases between them. The CDR3 covers 16 residues. Germline CDR1 and CDR2: MNHEY and SVGAGI. The CDR3 here is CASSYSLSGGDEKLFF. CDR3 nucleotides: TGTGCCAGCAGTTACTCGCTTAGCGGGGGGGATGAAAAACTGTTTTTT.

This clonotype ranks as medium-sized (0.01 to 0.1%). This sequence joins TRBV7-2 and TRBJ2-1; D is unclear. Germline V gene sequence: CDR1 SGHTA, CDR2 FQGNSA. V lost 2 bases and J 0 bases, leaving 8 bases between the germline ends. The CDR3 has 15 residues. This chain's CDR3 is CASSLSWFSYNEQFF. CDR3 DNA sequence: TGTGCCAGCAGCTTATCTTGGTTCTCCTACAATGAGCAGTTCTTC.

In this sample, this clonotype turned up a few times. The gene calls are TRBV5-6 and TRBJ1-5; TRBD1 matches at 9 bases. The CDR3 spans 16 residues. In germline, CDR1 is SGHDT, CDR2 YYEEEE. The trim removed 2 bases at V and 0 bases at J, leaving 3 bases unmatched. CDR3 region: CASSLQGAYSNQPQHF. In nucleotides, the CDR3 is TGTGCCAGCAGCTTACAGGGGGCCTATAGCAATCAGCCCCAGCATTTT.

This chain links TRBV5-4 with TRBJ2-7; D remains unclear. V lost 1 base and J 5 bases, leaving 10 bases between the germline ends. The CDR3 is made up of 13 amino acids. Germline CDR1 is SGHNT and CDR2 is YYREEE (reference sequence). The CDR3 protein is CASSLSQVHEQYF. In DNA form, the CDR3 reads TGTGCCAGCAGCTTGAGTCAGGTCCACGAGCAGTACTTC.

This clonotype showed up just a few times. The chain carries TRBV6-1 and TRBJ2-3, with D perhaps matching TRBD2 (5 bases). CDR3 length equals 14 residues. The V end was cut by 0 bases, the J end by 6 bases, with 10 bases between. Germline CDR1 MNHNS, CDR2 SASEGT. The CDR3 nucleotides are TGTGCCAGCAGTGAAGCACTAGTTCGGGATACGCAGTATTTT. Translating it yields CASSEALVRDTQYF.

The chain is built from TRBV7-9 and TRBJ2-5, with 9 bases identical to TRBD1. The CDR3 runs to 15 residues. Trimming removed 5 bases from V and 1 base from J; junction bases left unmatched: 5. Per the germline V gene, CDR1 is SEHNR and CDR2 is FQNEAQ (reference sequence). The CDR3 DNA reads as TGTGCCAGCAGCATCACAGGGGGCATCCAAGAGACCCAGTACTTC. It encodes CASSITGGIQETQYF.